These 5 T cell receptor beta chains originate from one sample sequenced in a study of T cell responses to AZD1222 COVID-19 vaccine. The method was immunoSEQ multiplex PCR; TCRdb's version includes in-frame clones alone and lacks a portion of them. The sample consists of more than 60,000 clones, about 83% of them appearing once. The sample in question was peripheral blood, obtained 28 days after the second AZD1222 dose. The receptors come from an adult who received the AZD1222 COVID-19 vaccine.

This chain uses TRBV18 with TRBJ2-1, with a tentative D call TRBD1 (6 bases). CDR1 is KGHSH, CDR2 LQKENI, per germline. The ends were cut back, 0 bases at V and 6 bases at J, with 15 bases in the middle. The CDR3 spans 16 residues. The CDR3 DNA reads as TGTGCCAGCTCACCACCTCCGGGACAACCCTCCAATGAGCAGTTCTTC. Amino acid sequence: CASSPPPGQPSNEQFF.

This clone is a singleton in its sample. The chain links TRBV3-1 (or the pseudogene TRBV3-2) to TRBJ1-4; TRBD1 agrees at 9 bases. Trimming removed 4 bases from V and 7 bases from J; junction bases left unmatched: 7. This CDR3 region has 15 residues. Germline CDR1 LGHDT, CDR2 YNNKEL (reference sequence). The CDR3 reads CASSRRQGGGEKLFF. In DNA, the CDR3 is TGTGCCAGCAGCCGACGACAGGGGGGAGGTGAAAAACTGTTTTTT.

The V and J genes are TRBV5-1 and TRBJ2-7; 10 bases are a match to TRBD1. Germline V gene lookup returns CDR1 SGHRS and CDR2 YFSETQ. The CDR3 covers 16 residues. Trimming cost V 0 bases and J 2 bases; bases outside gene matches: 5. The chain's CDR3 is CASSLEGTGATYEQYF. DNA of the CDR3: TGCGCCAGCAGCTTGGAAGGGACAGGGGCCACCTACGAGCAGTACTTC.

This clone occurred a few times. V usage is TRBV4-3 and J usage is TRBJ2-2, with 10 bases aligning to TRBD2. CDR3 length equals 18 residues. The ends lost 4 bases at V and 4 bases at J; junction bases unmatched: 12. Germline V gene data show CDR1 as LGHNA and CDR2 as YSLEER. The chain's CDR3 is CASSLRLAGNGVTGELFF. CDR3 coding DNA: TGCGCCAGCAGCCTCCGACTAGCGGGTAATGGCGTCACCGGGGAGCTGTTTTTT.

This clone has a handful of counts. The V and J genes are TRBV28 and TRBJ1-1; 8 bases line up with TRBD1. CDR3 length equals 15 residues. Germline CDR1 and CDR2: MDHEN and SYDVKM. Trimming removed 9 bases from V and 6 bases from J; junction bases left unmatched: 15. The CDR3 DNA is TGTGCCAGTTATTCAACCGCGGACAGGGCCTCTGAAGCTTTCTTT. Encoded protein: CASYSTADRASEAFF.